The 12 T cell receptor beta chains listed next were all sequenced from one sample in a study of pediatric ulcerative colitis. Only in-frame clones appear in the TCRdb table, and some are missing; sequencing was by immunoSEQ multiplex PCR. Among more than 45,000 clones listed, around 87% were seen once. The sample consisted of blood. The receptors were gathered from a boy aged 5-17 years who was a control in a study of pediatric ulcerative colitis.

This chain links TRBV10-3 with TRBJ2-5, with 9 bases that match TRBD1. CDR1 ENHRY and CDR2 SYGVKD come from the germline V gene. CDR3 length: 12 residues. V trimming: 10 bases; J trimming: 4 bases; junction bases outside the gene matches: 4. CDR3 coding DNA: TGTGCCACACAGGGGGCGCGAGAGACCCAGTACTTC. This encodes CATQGARETQYF.

This rearrangement joins TRBV28 to TRBJ2-5; either TRBD1 or TRBD2 may fit D (6 bases each). The germline V and J ends were trimmed by 3 bases and 4 bases, with 9 bases remaining between them. The CDR3 is 13 amino acids. Germline V lookup: CDR1 MDHEN, CDR2 SYDVKM. The CDR3 spells CASSFEGGETQYF. CDR3 coding DNA: TGTGCCAGCAGTTTCGAGGGGGGAGAGACCCAGTACTTC.

The chain joins TRBV5-1 to TRBJ2-1, with 7 bases aligning to TRBD1. The CDR3 loop spans 13 amino acids. Germline CDR1 reads SGHRS; CDR2 reads YFSETQ. Trimming took 4 bases from V and 7 from J; bases not matched to a gene: 5. CDR3 coding DNA: TGCGCCAGCAGCCTAGGCAGGGGGAATGAGCAGTTCTTC. It yields the protein CASSLGRGNEQFF.

The rearrangement joins TRBV4-1 to TRBJ2-7; no firm D call. Germline values: CDR1 MGHRA, CDR2 YSYEKL. Trimming removed 3 bases at V and 0 bases at J, with 9 bases between. The CDR3 has 14 residues. The CDR3 is CASSHPRSSYEQYF. The DNA for the CDR3 is TGCGCCAGCAGCCATCCAAGGAGCTCCTACGAGCAGTACTTC.

The table lists this clone with a count of one. The chain joins TRBV5-1 to TRBJ1-2, with D unclear. Trimming removed 4 bases from V and 4 bases from J, with 11 bases in between. CDR3 length: 13 amino acids. Germline-derived CDR1 and CDR2 are SGHRS and YFSETQ. CDR3 residues: CASSATGFYGYTF. The DNA for the CDR3 is TGCGCCAGCAGCGCCACGGGGTTCTATGGCTACACCTTC.

This chain links TRBV19 with TRBJ2-7, with D possibly matching TRBD2 (5 bases). Trimming cost V 7 bases and J 7 bases, with 8 bases left between them. The CDR3 sequence is 10 residues long. Looked up from germline, CDR1 is LNHDA and CDR2 is SQIVND (reference sequence). DNA of the CDR3: TGTGCCAGTACCGAGGGTGAGCAGTACTTC. Translating it yields CASTEGEQYF.

V is TRBV27 and J is TRBJ2-7; D assignment may be TRBD1 or TRBD2 (5 bases each). Germline lookup yields CDR1 MNHEY and CDR2 SMNVEV (reference sequence). Trimming left V 8 bases short and J 4 bases short, with 21 bases between. This CDR3 has 15 amino acids. CDR3 DNA sequence: TGTGCCAGCTGTCCTGGTTGGGGGTCGAAGTACGAGCAGTACTTC. It codes for CASCPGWGSKYEQYF.

The genes are TRBV15 and TRBJ1-2; D is ambiguous. Trimming shortened V by 3 bases and J by 5 bases, and 10 bases separated the two germline ends. CDR3 size: 13 residues. Germline CDR1 is LNHNV and CDR2 is YYDKDF (reference sequence). The CDR3 sequence is CATSSQKPYGYTF. CDR3 DNA: TGTGCCACCAGCAGTCAGAAACCTTATGGCTACACCTTC.

V is TRBV4-2 and J is TRBJ1-2; perhaps TRBD1 as D (6 bases). This CDR3 is 17 amino acids long. CDR1 is LGHNA, CDR2 YNFKEQ, per germline. V was shortened by 0 bases and J by 0 bases, with 14 bases between the two germline ends. CDR3 residues: CASSQDMRRGSNYGYTF. The CDR3, as DNA: TGTGCCAGCAGCCAAGATATGCGGAGGGGGTCTAACTATGGCTACACCTTC.

The chain combines TRBV7-2 with TRBJ2-2, with 7 bases aligning to TRBD2. The CDR3 covers 16 residues. V trimming: 8 bases; J trimming: 2 bases; junction bases outside the gene matches: 11. Germline V CDR1 and CDR2: SGHTA, FQGNSA. CDR3 coding DNA: TGTGCCAGCCCCCCCCGGCTAGCGGATAACACCGGGGAGCTGTTTTTT. This translates into CASPPRLADNTGELFF.

V usage is TRBV5-4 and J usage is TRBJ1-2; maybe TRBD1 (5 bases). The CDR3 runs 15 residues. Germline V gives CDR1 SGHNT, CDR2 YYREEE (reference sequence). V shed 4 bases and J shed 6 bases, with 19 bases lying between them. The DNA for the CDR3 is TGTGCCAGCAGCGCGGGCCTACAGGAGGGTCATGGCTACACCTTC. This codes for CASSAGLQEGHGYTF.

This chain connects TRBV6-4 to TRBJ2-3; TRBD1 might be the D (6 bases). The CDR3 is 15 amino acids. V was cut by 2 bases and J by 1 base, with 10 bases left in between. Germline V lookup: CDR1 MRHNA, CDR2 SNTAGT. Here the CDR3 DNA reads TGTGCCAGCAGTGACCAACAGGGAGGCACAGATACGCAGTATTTT. Encoded protein: CASSDQQGGTDTQYF.